Listed below are T cell receptor beta chains from one sample, sequenced in a study of CD8 T cells in ankylosing spondylitis. TCRdb used MiXCR to reprocess the 5' RACE reads, holding one entry per CDR3 protein. The sample has a few hundred thousand distinct CDR3 sequences; more than 20% are singletons. The sequenced sample consisted of blood, either unsorted or a sorted T cell fraction (not recorded which). These receptors came from a male donor with ankylosing spondylitis. Each CDR3 is given with its conserved first and last residue. D genes are given only for firm matches. Only part of the rows carry a size: once, few, many, or a class if the clone is expanded.

few	TRBV9	TRBJ1-6	TRBD1	CASSGHTGVLNSPLHF	TGTGCCAGCAGCGGACACACAGGGGTCCTTAATTCACCCCTCCACTTT
NA	TRBV20-1	TRBJ2-1	NA	CSARDPLAPIHEQFF	TGCAGTGCTAGAGATCCGCTAGCACCAATCCATGAGCAGTTCTTC
few	TRBV20-1	TRBJ2-7	NA	CSALAESSYEQYF	TGCAGTGCACTAGCTGAAAGCTCCTACGAGCAGTACTTC
many	TRBV12-3/TRBV12-4	TRBJ1-1	NA	CASRDFRDMNTEAFF	TGTGCCAGCAGGGATTTCAGAGACATGAACACTGAAGCTTTCTTT
once	TRBV19	TRBJ1-1	NA	CASSTRDIAFF	TGTGCCAGTAGTACCAGGGATATAGCTTTCTTT
NA	TRBV7-3	TRBJ2-3	NA	CASSGRGDTQYF	TGTGCCAGCAGCGGCCGAGGCGATACGCAGTATTTT
NA	TRBV6-2/TRBV6-3	TRBJ1-1	NA	CASSLKGGDTEAFF	TGTGCCAGCAGTTTGAAGGGAGGGGACACTGAAGCTTTCTTT
NA	TRBV5-1	TRBJ2-5	NA	CASRFLGSETQYF	TGCGCCAGCAGGTTTTTGGGCTCGGAGACCCAGTACTTC
many	TRBV7-2	TRBJ2-2	NA	CASSLVGGGTGELFF	TGTGCCAGCAGCTTAGTTGGTGGAGGCACCGGGGAGCTGTTTTTT
NA	TRBV5-1	TRBJ1-2	NA	CASSQEGGGYGYTF	TGCGCCAGCAGCCAGGAAGGCGGGGGCTATGGCTACACCTTC
NA	TRBV7-3	TRBJ2-1	TRBD1	CASSLSPGQGAVEQFF	TGTGCCAGCAGCTTATCCCCCGGACAGGGGGCCGTCGAGCAGTTCTTC
NA	TRBV20-1	TRBJ1-2	NA	CSARDQPRWFGYTF	TGCAGTGCTAGAGACCAGCCAAGGTGGTTTGGCTACACCTTC
NA	TRBV10-3	TRBJ2-3	NA	CAISESTRVARRTDTQYF	TGTGCCATCAGTGAGTCGACTCGAGTAGCGAGGCGCACAGATACGCAGTATTTT
NA	TRBV20-1	TRBJ2-2	NA	CSARDWRLMNTGELFF	TGCAGTGCTAGAGATTGGAGACTGATGAACACCGGGGAGCTGTTTTTT
NA	TRBV7-9	TRBJ2-1	TRBD2	CASRSLAVYNEQFF	TGTGCCAGCAGGAGTCTAGCGGTCTACAATGAGCAGTTCTTC
few	TRBV3-1	TRBJ2-5	NA	CASSQDLGHNRQYF	TGTGCCAGCAGCCAAGACCTGGGCCACAATCGTCAGTACTTC
NA	TRBV7-6	TRBJ2-3	NA	CASSLDHRTDTQYF	TGTGCCAGCAGTCTTGACCACAGAACAGATACGCAGTATTTT
NA	TRBV4-1	TRBJ1-5	NA	CASSRHRDSNQPQHF	TGCGCCAGCAGCCGGCACAGGGATAGCAATCAGCCCCAGCATTTT
many	TRBV29-1	TRBJ2-1	NA	CSVADEQFF	TGCAGCGTTGCAGATGAGCAGTTCTTC
NA	TRBV20-1	TRBJ1-5	NA	CSARAGGLINQPQHF	TGCAGTGCTAGAGCGGGGGGCCTTATCAATCAGCCCCAGCATTTT
many	TRBV7-2	TRBJ2-7	TRBD2	CASSLRLAGYEQYF	TGTGCCAGCAGCTTACGACTAGCGGGGTACGAGCAGTACTTC
few	TRBV9	TRBJ2-3	NA	CASGTLADTQYF	TGTGCCAGCGGTACTCTGGCAGATACGCAGTATTTT
NA	TRBV25-1	TRBJ2-1	TRBD1	CASSPPGTGTYNEQFF	TGTGCCAGCAGTCCCCCCGGGACAGGGACCTACAATGAGCAGTTCTTC
NA	TRBV18	TRBJ2-5	NA	CASSRTGPQETQYF	TGTGCCAGCTCCAGAACGGGACCACAAGAGACCCAGTACTTC
NA	TRBV20-1	TRBJ2-7	TRBD2	CSASPLAGGRYEQYF	TGCAGTGCTAGTCCACTAGCGGGAGGTCGCTACGAGCAGTACTTC
NA	TRBV7-8	TRBJ2-5	NA	CASSLGPRGSGETQYF	TGTGCCAGCAGCTTAGGGCCACGGGGATCAGGAGAGACCCAGTACTTC
NA	TRBV27	TRBJ1-2	TRBD1	CASRSTGERSYTF	TGTGCCAGCAGGTCGACAGGGGAGAGGAGCTACACCTTC
few	TRBV5-4	TRBJ2-3	NA	CASSPGASGSDTQYF	TGTGCCAGCAGCCCAGGGGCTAGCGGTTCAGATACGCAGTATTTT
few	TRBV9	TRBJ2-1	TRBD2	CASSVLAGAEQFF	TGTGCCAGCAGCGTATTAGCGGGAGCTGAGCAGTTCTTC
NA	TRBV7-3	TRBJ2-2	TRBD2	CASSTIAGVGTGELFF	TGTGCCAGCAGCACCATAGCGGGAGTGGGCACCGGGGAGCTGTTTTTT
NA	TRBV6-5	TRBJ1-3	NA	CASSYPTAGFGNTIYF	TGTGCCAGCAGTTACCCCACCGCAGGGTTTGGAAACACCATATATTTT
NA	TRBV7-3	TRBJ2-2	NA	CASSTDSGELFF	TGTGCCAGCAGCACAGACTCCGGGGAGCTGTTTTTT
few	TRBV20-1	TRBJ2-7	TRBD2	CSARDLAGSIYEQYF	TGCAGTGCTAGAGATCTAGCGGGATCGATCTACGAGCAGTACTTC
few	TRBV10-3	TRBJ2-1	NA	CATEAYNEQFF	TGTGCCACCGAAGCCTACAATGAGCAGTTCTTC
NA	TRBV12-3/TRBV12-4	TRBJ1-1	NA	CASIRQRNTEAFF	TGTGCCAGCATTCGACAGAGGAACACTGAAGCTTTCTTT